Listed here are 25 T cell receptor beta chains from one sample, sequenced in a study of blood T cell repertoires in COVID-19. Produced via immunoSEQ multiplex PCR; TCRdb's table is partial and in-frame only. The profile covers a few hundred thousand clones, with less than 85% appearing a single time and about 4.6% taken by the ten largest. Sample: peripheral blood. Receptors originate from a man between 60 and 75 years old who had recovered from COVID-19.

J is TRBJ2-3 and V is TRBV7-9, with TRBD1 as a possible D gene (5 bases). In germline, CDR1 is SEHNR, CDR2 FQNEAQ (reference sequence). This CDR3 is 16 amino acids long. V lost 5 bases and J lost 1, with 16 bases in between. CDR3 residues: CASSQGTGRRTDTQYF. The CDR3 DNA sequence: TGTGCCAGCAGCCAGGGAACCGGGCGACGCACAGATACGCAGTATTTT.

The V call is TRBV5-4, the J call TRBJ2-7, with a tentative D call TRBD2 (7 bases). The V and J ends lost 2 bases and 0 bases respectively, with 18 bases between them. CDR1 is SGHNT and CDR2 is YYREEE in the germline V gene (reference sequence). This CDR3 has 17 amino acids. The CDR3, as DNA: TGTGCCAGCAGCTTTGGGGGGGCCGGCCCCTCCTCCTACGAGCAGTACTTC. Translating gives CASSFGGAGPSSYEQYF. The whole variable domain, filled in from reference TRBV5-4 and TRBJ2-7, reads ETGVTQSPTHLIKTRGQQVTLRCSSQSGHNTVSWYQQALGQGPQFIFQYYREEENGRGNFPPRFSGLQFPNYSSELNVNALELDDSALYLCASSFGGAGPSSYEQYFGPGTRLTVT.

The chain recombines TRBV11-2 with TRBJ2-2; D is unclear. V was trimmed by 3 bases and J by 4 bases, leaving 6 bases between them. Germline CDR1 reads SGHAT; CDR2 reads FQNNGV. The CDR3 has 13 amino acids. CDR3 bases: TGTGCCAGCAGCTTTCTCAGCACCGGGGAGCTGTTTTTT. Translated, it gives CASSFLSTGELFF.

The J gene is TRBJ2-2, the V gene TRBV30; the D gene is possibly TRBD2 (5 bases). Trimming pared 5 bases from V and 2 bases from J, leaving 15 bases between. The V gene's germline CDR1 is GTSNPN and CDR2 SVGIG (reference sequence). The CDR3 sequence is 15 residues long. CDR3 region: CAWQWERINTGELFF. The CDR3 nucleotides read TGTGCCTGGCAATGGGAGCGGATTAACACCGGGGAGCTGTTTTTT.

The sample holds a few counts of this clone. V and J are TRBV7-9 and TRBJ2-7; 8 nucleotides match TRBD2. With 5 bases clipped from V and 4 bases from J, the junction kept 13 bases outside the gene matches. CDR1 is SEHNR and CDR2 is FQNEAQ in the germline V gene (reference sequence). The CDR3 covers 16 residues. The CDR3 bases are TGTGCCAGCAGCACCCATAACTGGGCGGGGGGTTACGAGCAGTACTTC. Amino acids: CASSTHNWAGGYEQYF.

The chain has TRBV9 and TRBJ2-1; TRBD2 matches 9 bases. CDR3 length: 15 residues. V shed 2 bases, J shed 3 bases, and the junction held 3 bases outside the gene matches. Germline-derived CDR1 and CDR2 are SGDLS and YYNGEE. CDR3 sequence (DNA): TGTGCCAGCAGCGTGGATAGCGGGGGCTACAATGAGCAGTTCTTC. Translation gives CASSVDSGGYNEQFF.

A single count supports this clone. The chain carries TRBV3-1 (or the pseudogene TRBV3-2) and TRBJ1-2; D is undetermined. Germline V gives CDR1 LGHDT, CDR2 YNNKEL (reference sequence). The CDR3 is 14 residues long. V gave up 6 bases and J gave up 4 bases, with 15 bases separating them. CDR3 amino acids: CASRPPGLVYGYTF. The CDR3 DNA reads as TGTGCCAGCAGGCCGCCGGGTCTGGTCTATGGCTACACCTTC.

The chain has TRBV19 and TRBJ1-5; D unresolved. The germline gives CDR1 LNHDA, CDR2 SQIVND (reference sequence). The V gene lost 4 bases and the J gene lost 0 bases, with 7 bases spanning the gap. The CDR3 contains 14 residues. The CDR3 nucleotides read TGTGCCAGTAGTAGCACAGTTAGCAATCAGCCCCAGCATTTT. Translated, it gives CASSSTVSNQPQHF.

This clone was counted between two and nine times. This rearrangement joins TRBV7-9 to TRBJ2-7; D is unresolved. V dropped 10 bases and J dropped 7 bases, with 17 bases sitting between them. CDR1 is SEHNR and CDR2 is FQNEAQ in the germline V gene (reference sequence). The CDR3 extends over 12 amino acids. The CDR3 DNA is TGTGCCATTGGCGGTGGAGTTAGAGAGCAGTACTTC. This encodes CAIGGGVREQYF.

This rearrangement joins TRBV30 to TRBJ2-7, with D tentatively TRBD1 (6 bases). The germline V and J ends were trimmed by 0 bases and 5 bases, with 14 bases remaining between them. Germline V gene lookup returns CDR1 GTSNPN and CDR2 SVGIG (reference sequence). This CDR3 is built from 14 residues. This CDR3 is CAWSVVGQGNEQYF. CDR3 sequence (DNA): TGTGCCTGGAGTGTGGTGGGGCAGGGGAACGAGCAGTACTTC.

This chain uses TRBV2 with TRBJ2-7; D may be TRBD1 (6 bases). Trimming stripped 4 bases from V and 3 bases from J, with 10 bases between. The germline CDR1 and CDR2 sequences are SNHLY and FYNNEI. This CDR3 is 13 amino acids long. The CDR3 nucleotides read TGTGCCAGCAGTGTCCGGGACATCTACGAGCAGTACTTC. This gives the protein CASSVRDIYEQYF.

The rearrangement links TRBV11-2 to TRBJ2-1; 10 bases fit TRBD2. The CDR3 runs 13 residues. Unmatched junction bases numbered 8, after V lost 11 bases and J lost 7 bases. Germline V CDR1 and CDR2: SGHAT, FQNNGV. CDR3: CAGGKREGNEQFF. In DNA form, the CDR3 reads TGTGCCGGGGGGAAGCGGGAGGGGAATGAGCAGTTCTTC.

The rearrangement uses TRBV5-4 and TRBJ2-1; D is unresolved. The CDR3 loop spans 14 amino acids. Per the germline V gene, CDR1 is SGHNT and CDR2 is YYREEE (reference sequence). V shed 1 base and J shed 0 bases, with 5 bases lying between them. In DNA form, the CDR3 reads TGTGCCAGCAGCTTGAAGAGCTCCTACAATGAGCAGTTCTTC. It encodes CASSLKSSYNEQFF.

This clone is a singleton in its sample. The chain recombines TRBV5-1 with TRBJ2-1; 7 bases match TRBD2. Germline trimming cut 4 bases from V and 15 bases from J; bases unmatched to any gene: 7. The CDR3 has 11 amino acids. Per the germline V gene, CDR1 is SGHRS and CDR2 is YFSETQ. CDR3 protein: CASSGGSGSFF. CDR3 DNA sequence: TGCGCCAGCAGCGGCGGGAGCGGTTCGTTCTTC.

V usage is TRBV25-1 and J usage is TRBJ1-1, with 8 bases fitting TRBD1. V trimming: 3 bases; J trimming: 1 base; junction bases outside the gene matches: 7. This CDR3 region has 16 residues. In germline, CDR1 is MGHDK, CDR2 SYGVNS. In nucleotides, the CDR3 is TGTGCCAGCAGTGACGGACAGGGCCTGGGGAACACTGAAGCTTTCTTT. This encodes CASSDGQGLGNTEAFF.

V gene TRBV11-2 combines with J gene TRBJ2-2, with TRBD2 matching over 13 bases. With V trimmed by 4 bases and J by 6 bases, 5 bases remained unmatched. The CDR3 extends over 16 amino acids. Per germline, CDR1 SGHAT and CDR2 FQNNGV. CDR3: CASSSTSGRAPGELFF. The CDR3 DNA reads as TGTGCCAGCAGCTCAACTAGCGGGAGGGCCCCCGGGGAGCTGTTTTTT.

The V and J genes are TRBV5-4 and TRBJ2-1; D remains ambiguous. This CDR3 spans 15 amino acids. CDR1 is SGHNT, CDR2 YYREEE, per germline (reference sequence). Trimming shortened V by 3 bases and J by 4 bases, and 14 bases separated the two germline ends. The CDR3, as DNA: TGTGCCAGCAGCTACCGGTCTACGATGTACAATGAGCAGTTCTTC. The encoded protein is CASSYRSTMYNEQFF. The whole variable domain, filled in from reference TRBV5-4 and TRBJ2-1, reads ETGVTQSPTHLIKTRGQQVTLRCSSQSGHNTVSWYQQALGQGPQFIFQYYREEENGRGNFPPRFSGLQFPNYSSELNVNALELDDSALYLCASSYRSTMYNEQFFGPGTRLTVL.

The chain has TRBV27 and TRBJ1-2; 7 bases map to TRBD1. The CDR3 is 13 amino acids. Trimming at V came to 8 bases and at J to 12 bases, leaving 15 bases not matched to a gene. Germline CDR1 MNHEY, CDR2 SMNVEV (reference sequence). The chain's CDR3 is CASLVGRGVRNTF. The CDR3 nucleotides read TGTGCCAGCCTCGTCGGCAGGGGGGTCCGAAACACCTTC.

This clone has a single count. The CDR3 DNA reads as TGTGCCACCAGCGGACTAGCGGTAACAGATACGCAGTATTTT. Its translation is CATSGLAVTDTQYF. The chain recombines TRBV15 with TRBJ2-3, with 10 bases lining up with TRBD2. The CDR3 runs 14 residues. The V gene end was trimmed by 5 bases and the J gene end by 3 bases; junction bases not matched to a gene: 2. Germline V CDR1 and CDR2: LNHNV, YYDKDF (reference sequence).

The V and J genes are TRBV3-1 (or the pseudogene TRBV3-2) and TRBJ2-7, with 9 bases lining up with TRBD1. The germline CDR1 and CDR2 sequences are LGHDT and YNNKEL (reference sequence). With 4 bases clipped from V and 3 bases from J, the junction kept 4 bases outside the gene matches. The CDR3 contains 14 residues. As DNA, the CDR3 is TGTGCCAGCAGCCTGGGACAGGGAGACTACGAGCAGTACTTC. Translated: CASSLGQGDYEQYF.

The chain is built from TRBV2 and TRBJ2-4; perhaps TRBD1 as D (6 bases). This CDR3 has 11 residues. V lost 11 bases and J lost 9, with 14 bases in between. Germline CDR1 and CDR2: SNHLY and FYNNEI. The CDR3 reads CARSGDGIQYF. Written as DNA, the CDR3 is TGTGCCCGATCAGGGGATGGCATTCAGTACTTC.

CDR3 coding DNA: TGTGCCAGCAACCTAGCGGACACCTACGAGCAGTACTTC. This gives the protein CASNLADTYEQYF. This chain links TRBV6-5 with TRBJ2-7; TRBD2 agrees at 7 bases. V was pared by 7 bases and J by 2 bases, with 5 bases of the junction left unmatched. This CDR3 is built from 13 residues. Germline V lookup: CDR1 MNHEY, CDR2 SVGAGI.

The rearrangement uses TRBV5-1 and TRBJ1-1; 7 nucleotides match TRBD1. CDR3 length: 15 residues. V was clipped by 4 bases and J by 1 base; unmatched bases: 7. The germline V gene has CDR1 SGHRS and CDR2 YFSETQ. In DNA form, the CDR3 reads TGCGCCAGCAGCGCCAGACAGGGAACGAACACTGAAGCTTTCTTT. Translation gives CASSARQGTNTEAFF.

The chain has TRBV6-1 and TRBJ1-5, with D uncertain. The V gene lost 1 base and the J gene lost 7 bases, with 17 bases spanning the gap. The germline CDR1 and CDR2 sequences are MNHNS and SASEGT. The CDR3 consists of 16 residues. CDR3 sequence: CASSEEIGRLTQPQHF. CDR3 coding DNA: TGTGCCAGCAGTGAAGAGATAGGGAGGTTGACGCAGCCCCAGCATTTT.

The J gene is TRBJ2-2, the V gene TRBV5-8; 9 bases fit TRBD1. This CDR3 is built from 13 residues. V shed 9 bases, J shed 1 base, and the junction held 1 base outside the gene matches. Germline V gene data show CDR1 as SGHTS and CDR2 as YDEGEE. CDR3 nucleotides: TGTGCCACGGACAGGGGGAACACCGGGGAGCTGTTTTTT. This codes for CATDRGNTGELFF.